The clone carrying this T cell receptor beta chain came up many times. J lost 4 bases, V lost 8 bases, and 11 bases had no gene match. This CDR3 comprises 15 residues. Germline V gives CDR1 SGHTA, CDR2 FQGNSA. Sample barcodes and UMIs were carried by the TCR alpha and TCR beta cDNA libraries that 5'RACE generated with constant-segment primers. TCRdb re-called the 5' RACE reads through MiXCR, storing one row per CDR3 protein. Of about 400,000 distinct CDR3 sequences detected, around 24% appear once; the ten largest clones hold 8.5% to 9%. The source of the sample is a study of T-cell memory formation after mild COVID-19.

The chain links TRBV7-2 to TRBJ2-1; 7 nucleotides match TRBD2. Sample: PBMCs or a T cell subset sorted from them (not recorded which). The sequence was obtained from an adult woman who had mild COVID-19 (a few samples of this study predate the infection). Cell type and time point are not known. The CDR3 coding sequence is TGTGCCAGCTCCTCTGTGGGGGGGGGATACAATGAGCAGTTCTTC. This translates into CASSSVGGGYNEQFF.